The text below deals with one TCR beta chain. The sample is drawn from a study of shared clonotypes between healthy human individuals. Here immunoSEQ multiplex PCR was the method, and the copy in TCRdb shows in-frame clones only, minus some. The sample has some 490,000 clones, about 84% seen once; the top ten hold roughly 12%. The CDR3 is 13 residues long. This chain joins TRBV21-1 and TRBJ2-3. TRBV21-1 is labeled a pseudogene. The receptor was derived from a woman in her thirties or forties in good health. Some clones in this sample may be carry-over from other donors' samples. Sequenced sample: PBMCs. The CDR3 loop reads CASSKASTDTQYF. CDR3 nucleotides: TGTGCCAGCAGCAAAGCGAGCACAGATACGCAGTATTTT.